The 14 T cell receptor beta chains given below trace back to one sample, sequenced in a study of technical replicates of blood from several donors. Generated by immunoSEQ multiplex PCR, the TCRdb table keeps only in-frame clones and is missing some. Of around 50,000 clones in the sample, about 96% were seen once. Sequencing was performed on T cells isolated from PBMCs. These receptor sequences come from a human donor in good health.

This clone was counted a few times. The chain links TRBV5-8 to TRBJ2-7, with 11 bases matching TRBD2. Germline CDR1 reads SGHTS; CDR2 reads YDEGEE. The CDR3 extends over 17 amino acids. With 4 bases clipped from V and 0 bases from J, the junction kept 9 bases outside the gene matches. DNA of the CDR3: TGTGCCAGCAGCGAAACTAGCGGGAGTTTCCCCTCCTACGAGCAGTACTTC. Protein: CASSETSGSFPSYEQYF.

This clone has just one count. The rearrangement links TRBV15 to TRBJ2-7; possibly TRBD2 for D (5 bases). The ends were cut back, 0 bases at V and 0 bases at J, with 6 bases in the middle. Germline lookup yields CDR1 LNHNV and CDR2 YYDKDF (reference sequence). This CDR3 is 14 amino acids long. The CDR3 DNA reads as TGTGCCACCAGCAGAGAGGGGAGCTCCTACGAGCAGTACTTC. Amino acid sequence: CATSREGSSYEQYF.

V usage is TRBV4-3 and J usage is TRBJ1-4; the D gene is possibly TRBD1 (5 bases). Germline CDR1 and CDR2: LGHNA and YSLEER. This CDR3 has 15 residues. V was shortened by 0 bases and J by 4 bases, with 9 bases between the two germline ends. CDR3 DNA sequence: TGCGCCAGCAGCCAAGATGCGGGGGTTAATGAAAAACTGTTTTTT. The encoded protein is CASSQDAGVNEKLFF.

This clone showed up just a few times. The genes are TRBV9 and TRBJ2-2; no clear D. The CDR3 has 14 amino acids. V lost 3 bases, J lost 0 bases, and 6 bases lay in between. Germline-derived CDR1 and CDR2 are SGDLS and YYNGEE. CDR3: CASSAQSNTGELFF. The CDR3 DNA follows: TGTGCCAGCAGCGCACAGTCGAACACCGGGGAGCTGTTTTTT. Full variable domain (remainder filled in from reference TRBV9 and TRBJ2-2): DSGVTQTPKHLITATGQRVTLRCSPRSGDLSVYWYQQSLDQGLQFLIQYYNGEERAKGNILERFSAQQFPDLHSELNLSSLELGDSALYFCASSAQSNTGELFFGEGSRLTVL.

The chain employs TRBV9 and TRBJ1-5, with no clear D. Trimming pared 3 bases from V and 7 bases from J, leaving 11 bases between. The CDR3 is 13 amino acids. CDR1 and CDR2 (germline): SGDLS, YYNGEE. The CDR3 spells CASSGGEQQPQHF. The CDR3, as DNA: TGTGCCAGCAGCGGAGGAGAGCAGCAGCCCCAGCATTTT. The variable domain in full, completed from reference TRBV9 and TRBJ1-5, reads DSGVTQTPKHLITATGQRVTLRCSPRSGDLSVYWYQQSLDQGLQFLIQYYNGEERAKGNILERFSAQQFPDLHSELNLSSLELGDSALYFCASSGGEQQPQHFGDGTRLSIL.

The rearrangement joins TRBV10-1 to TRBJ1-1; TRBD1 aligns across 7 bases. V shed 3 bases, J shed 10 bases, and the junction held 11 bases outside the gene matches. CDR1 is WNHNN and CDR2 is SYGVQD in the germline V gene (reference sequence). The CDR3 runs 14 residues. In DNA form, the CDR3 reads TGCGCCAGCAGTGATGAAGGACAGGTTTTACGAGCTTTCTTT. Amino acid sequence: CASSDEGQVLRAFF.

This clone has a single count. This chain connects TRBV10-1 to TRBJ2-7; tentative D call: TRBD2 (6 bases). V lost 4 bases, J lost 0 bases, and 10 bases lay in between. CDR1 is WNHNN and CDR2 is SYGVQD in the germline V gene (reference sequence). The CDR3 is 14 residues long. CDR3 region: CASSGGDASYEQYF. CDR3 nucleotides: TGCGCCAGCAGTGGCGGGGACGCCTCCTACGAGCAGTACTTC.

The chain links TRBV27 to TRBJ1-1; D gene ambiguous. This CDR3 has 13 residues. Trimming removed 3 bases from V and 5 bases from J, with 10 bases in between. Germline assignment: CDR1 MNHEY and CDR2 SMNVEV (reference sequence). CDR3 residues: CASSFIGWTEAFF. The CDR3 nucleotides are TGTGCCAGCAGTTTTATCGGGTGGACTGAAGCTTTCTTT.

The chain carries TRBV7-9 and TRBJ1-2; 9 positions agree with TRBD1. Germline V gene lookup returns CDR1 SEHNR and CDR2 FQNEAQ (reference sequence). The CDR3 runs to 15 residues. With 3 bases clipped from V and 4 bases from J, the junction kept 6 bases outside the gene matches. For the CDR3, the DNA is TGTGCCAGCAGCTTTGGGGACAGGGTATCCTATGGCTACACCTTC. This gives the protein CASSFGDRVSYGYTF. Full variable domain (outside the CDR3, taken from reference TRBV7-9 and TRBJ1-2): DTGVSQNPRHKITKRGQNVTFRCDPISEHNRLYWYRQTLGQGPEFLTYFQNEAQLEKSRLLSDRFSAERPKGSFSTLEIQRTEQGDSAMYLCASSFGDRVSYGYTFGSGTRLTVV.

The chain recombines TRBV27 with TRBJ2-7; TRBD1 agrees at 8 bases. The junction had 16 bases not matched to a gene; V was cut back by 2 bases and J by 4 bases. Germline loops: CDR1 MNHEY, CDR2 SMNVEV (reference sequence). This CDR3 spans 18 amino acids. The DNA of the CDR3 is TGTGCCAGCAGTTTACGGACGGTAATAGCAGGACAGGGTTACGAGCAGTACTTC. It encodes CASSLRTVIAGQGYEQYF.

This clone was detected once. This CDR3 is CASSREGGGQYF. CDR3 sequence (DNA): TGTGCCAGCAGCAGGGAGGGAGGCGGGCAGTACTTC. V gene TRBV6-1 combines with J gene TRBJ2-7; 7 bases align to TRBD2. Looked up from germline, CDR1 is MNHNS and CDR2 is SASEGT. V shed 6 bases and J 9 bases; nucleotides not matched to a gene: 8. CDR3 length: 12 residues.

In its sample, this clone was seen a few times. The rearrangement links TRBV19 to TRBJ2-1, with D uncertain. V was pared by 3 bases and J by 4 bases, with 7 bases between. This CDR3 spans 13 amino acids. CDR1 and CDR2 (germline): LNHDA, SQIVND (reference sequence). The CDR3 spells CASSMGAYNEQFF. The CDR3 DNA reads TGTGCCAGTAGTATGGGCGCTTACAATGAGCAGTTCTTC. The full variable domain, in which reference TRBV19 and TRBJ2-1 provide the parts outside the CDR3, is DGGITQSPKYLFRKEGQNVTLSCEQNLNHDAMYWYRQDPGQGLRLIYYSQIVNDFQKGDIAEGYSVSREKKESFPLTVTSAQKNPTAFYLCASSMGAYNEQFFGPGTRLTVL.

The chain uses TRBV13 and TRBJ2-7; a possible D gene is TRBD2 (6 bases). Germline lookup yields CDR1 PRHDT and CDR2 FYEKMQ (reference sequence). Trimming removed 6 bases from V and 2 bases from J, with 11 bases in between. The CDR3 covers 13 residues. DNA of the CDR3: TGTGCCAGCAGTTCCGGGGGAACCTACGAGCAGTACTTC. Its translation: CASSSGGTYEQYF.

This chain uses TRBV14 with TRBJ1-4; 9 bases map to TRBD1. The V segment lost 4 bases and the J segment 4 bases; nucleotides outside the gene matches: 7. The germline V gene encodes CDR1 SGHDN and CDR2 FVKESK. This CDR3 contains 16 residues. This CDR3 reads CASSPQGAYVNEKLFF. CDR3 DNA sequence: TGTGCCAGCAGCCCACAGGGGGCGTATGTTAATGAAAAACTGTTTTTT.